The present T cell receptor beta chain was sequenced within a study of CD8 T cells in ankylosing spondylitis. Study findings and constraints: Made up of fewer than ten highly homologous variants, a TCR beta motif appeared characteristic of ankylosing spondylitis blood.

This clonotype was seen a few times. Its antigen is still unknown. Quantitative 5'-RACE was performed with molecular barcodes, and it yielded the TCR beta libraries. From the 5' RACE reads, TCRdb called clonotypes with MiXCR, one entry per CDR3 protein. Here the sample spans 220,000 or so distinct CDR3 sequences, about 10% being singletons. V was clipped by 0 bases and J by 0 bases, with 5 bases between them. The CDR3 sequence is 14 residues long. Germline CDR1 and CDR2: MNHEY and SVGAGI. What was sequenced was blood, either unsorted or a sorted T cell fraction (not recorded which). The rearrangement links TRBV6-5 to TRBJ1-2; no clear D. The sequence derives from a male donor with ankylosing spondylitis or in good health (not recorded which). The CDR3, as DNA: TGTGCCAGCAGTTACTCCCGGGCTAACTATGGCTACACCTTC. Amino acid sequence: CASSYSRANYGYTF.